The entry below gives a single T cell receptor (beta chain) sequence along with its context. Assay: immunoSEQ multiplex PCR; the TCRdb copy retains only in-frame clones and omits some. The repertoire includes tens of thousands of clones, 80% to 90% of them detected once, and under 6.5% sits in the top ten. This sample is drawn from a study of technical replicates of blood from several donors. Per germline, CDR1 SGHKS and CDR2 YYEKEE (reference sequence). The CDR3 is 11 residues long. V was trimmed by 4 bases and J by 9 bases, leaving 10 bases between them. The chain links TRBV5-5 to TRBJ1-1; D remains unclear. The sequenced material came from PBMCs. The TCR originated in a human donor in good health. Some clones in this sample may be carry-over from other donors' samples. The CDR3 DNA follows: TGTGCCAGCAGCGCGTGGAGCCAAGCTTTCTTT. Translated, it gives CASSAWSQAFF.